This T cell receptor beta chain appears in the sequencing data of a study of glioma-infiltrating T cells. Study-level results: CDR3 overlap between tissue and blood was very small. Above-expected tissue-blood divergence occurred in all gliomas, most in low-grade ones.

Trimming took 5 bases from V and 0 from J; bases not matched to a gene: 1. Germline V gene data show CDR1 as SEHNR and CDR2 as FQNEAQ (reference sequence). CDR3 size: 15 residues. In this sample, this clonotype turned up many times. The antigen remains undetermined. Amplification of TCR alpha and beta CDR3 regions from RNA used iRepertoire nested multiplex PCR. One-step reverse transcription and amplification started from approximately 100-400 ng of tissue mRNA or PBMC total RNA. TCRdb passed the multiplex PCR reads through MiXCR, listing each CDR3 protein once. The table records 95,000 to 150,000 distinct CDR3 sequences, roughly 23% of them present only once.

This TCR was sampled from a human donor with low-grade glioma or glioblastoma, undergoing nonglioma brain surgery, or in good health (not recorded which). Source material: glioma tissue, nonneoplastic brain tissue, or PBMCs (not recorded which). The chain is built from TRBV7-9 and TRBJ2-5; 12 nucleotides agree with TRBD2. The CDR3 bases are TGTGCCAGCAGCCGGACTAGCGGGAACCAAGAGACCCAGTACTTC. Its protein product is CASSRTSGNQETQYF.